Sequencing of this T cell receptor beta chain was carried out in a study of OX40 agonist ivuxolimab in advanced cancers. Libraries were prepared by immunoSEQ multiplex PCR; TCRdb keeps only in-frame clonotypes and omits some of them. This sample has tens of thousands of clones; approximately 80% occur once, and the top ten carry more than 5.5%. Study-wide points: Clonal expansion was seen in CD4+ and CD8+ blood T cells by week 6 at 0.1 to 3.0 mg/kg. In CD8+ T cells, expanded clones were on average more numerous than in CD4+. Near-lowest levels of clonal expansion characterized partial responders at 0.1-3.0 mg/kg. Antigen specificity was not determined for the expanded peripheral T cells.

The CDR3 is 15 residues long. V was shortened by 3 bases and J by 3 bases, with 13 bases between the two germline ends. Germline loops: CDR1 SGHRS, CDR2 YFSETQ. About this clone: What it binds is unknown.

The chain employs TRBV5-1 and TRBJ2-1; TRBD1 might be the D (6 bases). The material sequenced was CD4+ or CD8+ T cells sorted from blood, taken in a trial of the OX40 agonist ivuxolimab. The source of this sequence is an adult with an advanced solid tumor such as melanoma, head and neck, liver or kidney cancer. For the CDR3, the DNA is TGCGCCAGCAGCTCAGACAGGACTGACTACAATGAGCAGTTCTTC. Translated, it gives CASSSDRTDYNEQFF.